A single sample gave rise to the 22 T cell receptor beta chains below, sequenced in a study of tumor T cells in aggressive B-cell lymphoma. Generated by immunoSEQ multiplex PCR, the TCRdb table keeps only in-frame clones and is missing some. This sample yields 2,500 to 3,000 clones, of which 70% to 90% are seen a single time; more than 15% belongs to the top ten. Specimen: tumor tissue. These receptors all come from an adult with diffuse large B cell lymphoma. Some clones in this sample may be carry-over from other donors' samples.

V and J are TRBV28 and TRBJ1-1; no reliable D call. Germline values: CDR1 MDHEN, CDR2 SYDVKM. Trimming removed 2 bases at V and 1 base at J, with 8 bases between. This CDR3 has 14 residues. The CDR3 region has the DNA TGTGCCAGCAGTTTAATCAGACAGAACACTGAAGCTTTCTTT. Translating it yields CASSLIRQNTEAFF.

The chain combines TRBV2 with TRBJ1-2, with D perhaps matching TRBD1 (5 bases). V dropped 6 bases and J dropped 7 bases, with 15 bases sitting between them. In germline, CDR1 is SNHLY, CDR2 FYNNEI. The CDR3 is 13 amino acids. CDR3 residues: CASRPGGGTGYTF. As DNA, the CDR3 is TGTGCCAGCAGGCCCGGGGGGGGTACTGGCTACACCTTC.

This chain joins TRBV20-1 and TRBJ2-3, with unresolved D. The CDR3 has 11 amino acids. CDR1 and CDR2 (germline): DFQATT, SNEGSKA (reference sequence). The V end was cut by 4 bases, the J end by 6 bases, with 8 bases between. CDR3 in amino acids: CSATLGDTQYF. CDR3 coding DNA: TGCAGTGCTACCTTGGGCGATACGCAGTATTTT.

The chain combines TRBV18 with TRBJ1-1; D is unresolved. Trimming pared 0 bases from V and 6 bases from J, leaving 11 bases between. The germline V gene has CDR1 KGHSH and CDR2 LQKENI. The CDR3 runs 14 residues. CDR3 loop: CASSPPSGRAEAFF. Written as DNA, the CDR3 is TGTGCCAGCTCACCACCGTCAGGAAGAGCTGAAGCTTTCTTT.

The sample holds a few counts of this clone. The same CDR3 is also encoded by other DNA sequences in this sample. J is TRBJ2-1 and V is TRBV30; possible D gene TRBD2, 5 bases. The CDR3 is made up of 15 amino acids. Germline loops: CDR1 GTSNPN, CDR2 SVGIG (reference sequence). Trimming took 4 bases from V and 0 from J, leaving 13 bases between them. CDR3 sequence reads: CAWTTSGYSYNEQFF. The CDR3 bases are TGTGCCTGGACCACTAGTGGATACTCCTACAATGAGCAGTTCTTC.

The chain carries TRBV5-1 and TRBJ2-1; maybe TRBD1 (7 bases). The CDR3 is 16 residues long. Germline CDR1 reads SGHRS; CDR2 reads YFSETQ. V shed 5 bases and J shed 3 bases, with 18 bases lying between them. CDR3 sequence reads: CASRAGTGDFYNEQFF. CDR3 bases: TGCGCCAGCAGGGCTGGAACAGGGGACTTCTACAATGAGCAGTTCTTC.

The chain couples TRBV27 to TRBJ1-4; D unclear. Germline-derived CDR1 and CDR2 are MNHEY and SMNVEV (reference sequence). Deletions cut 8 bases from V and 3 bases from J, with 13 bases between. The CDR3 totals 14 residues. The CDR3: CASGLALSNEKLFF. CDR3 in DNA: TGTGCCAGCGGATTAGCACTTTCTAATGAAAAACTGTTTTTT.

The rearrangement links TRBV4-3 to TRBJ2-7; 13 positions agree with TRBD2. Germline V gene lookup returns CDR1 LGHNA and CDR2 YSLEER. V lost 0 bases to trimming and J lost 4 bases; unmatched junction nucleotides: 3. CDR3 size: 16 residues. The CDR3 loop is CASSQDRTSGSYEQYF. The CDR3 coding sequence is TGCGCCAGCAGCCAAGACCGGACTAGCGGGAGTTACGAGCAGTACTTC.

CDR3 nucleotide sequence: TGTGCCAGTAGTATCCGGACAGGCTACGAGCAGTACTTC. Translated: CASSIRTGYEQYF. The rearrangement joins TRBV19 to TRBJ2-5; 7 bases agree with TRBD1. The last part of the DNA fits TRBJ2-7 better; the J call may be wrong. There are 13 residues in the CDR3. Germline lookup yields CDR1 LNHDA and CDR2 SQIVND (reference sequence).

The chain carries TRBV28 and TRBJ1-2, with D possibly TRBD1 on 6 matching bases. V was cut by 6 bases and J by 5 bases, with 19 bases left in between. This CDR3 has 15 amino acids. Germline CDR1 is MDHEN and CDR2 is SYDVKM. CDR3 DNA: TGTGCCAGCAGCCCCCCAGAAGGGGGAAGGTATGGCTACACCTTC. Encoded protein: CASSPPEGGRYGYTF.

This chain links TRBV7-8 with TRBJ1-4; D not certain. V dropped 3 bases and J dropped 7 bases, with 12 bases sitting between them. This CDR3 region has 14 residues. Germline CDR1 and CDR2: SGHVS and FQNEAQ. CDR3 loop: CASSFVVAGEKLFF. For the CDR3, the DNA is TGTGCCAGCAGCTTTGTTGTGGCTGGTGAAAAACTGTTTTTT. Based on the CDR3 plus reference TRBV7-8 and TRBJ1-4, the full variable domain is GAGVSQSPRYKVAKRGQDVALRCDPISGHVSLFWYQQALGQGPEFLTYFQNEAQLDKSGLPSDRFFAERPEGSVSTLKIQRTQQEDSAVYLCASSFVVAGEKLFFGSGTQLSVL.

The chain is built from TRBV6-5 and TRBJ2-7; 10 bases agree with TRBD1. This CDR3 spans 16 amino acids. V was pared by 1 base and J by 9 bases, with 12 bases of the junction left unmatched. Germline CDR1 is MNHEY and CDR2 is SVGAGI. CDR3: CASSYYPGQGPLRQYF. CDR3 nucleotide sequence: TGTGCCAGCAGTTACTACCCGGGACAGGGGCCCCTCCGGCAGTACTTC.

In DNA, the CDR3 is TGTGCCAGCAGTCAGGGCCCAGTACGGTACTTC. This sequence encodes CASSQGPVRYF. This chain uses TRBV28 with TRBJ2-7; D is perhaps TRBD1 (5 bases). This CDR3 has 11 residues. Germline V gene lookup returns CDR1 MDHEN and CDR2 SYDVKM. The V and J ends lost 5 bases and 12 bases respectively, with 14 bases between them.

V is TRBV7-2 and J is TRBJ1-2; D may be TRBD1 (5 bases). CDR1 is SGHTA, CDR2 FQGNSA, per germline. Trimming took 1 base from V and 3 from J, leaving 12 bases between them. This CDR3 has 15 amino acids. The CDR3 loop reads CASSLVGRADYGYTF. The CDR3 DNA follows: TGTGCCAGCAGCTTAGTCGGCAGGGCTGACTATGGCTACACCTTC. The full variable domain, its missing parts supplied by reference TRBV7-2 and TRBJ1-2, is GAGVSQSPSNKVTEKGKDVELRCDPISGHTALYWYRQSLGQGLEFLIYFQGNSAPDKSGLPSDRFSAERTGGSVSTLTIQRTQQEDSAVYLCASSLVGRADYGYTFGSGTRLTVV.

The chain is built from TRBV27 and TRBJ1-1; 11 positions agree with TRBD1. V was clipped by 3 bases and J by 11 bases; unmatched bases: 2. Looked up from germline, CDR1 is MNHEY and CDR2 is SMNVEV (reference sequence). The CDR3 covers 12 residues. The CDR3 bases are TGTGCCAGCAGTTTCGGACAGGGGGCGGCTTTCTTT. It yields the protein CASSFGQGAAFF.

The rearrangement joins TRBV9 to TRBJ2-7, with unresolved D. Per germline, CDR1 SGDLS and CDR2 YYNGEE. V lost 3 bases to trimming and J lost 2 bases, with 12 bases between them. CDR3 length: 14 amino acids. DNA of the CDR3: TGTGCCAGCAGCGCCGACTCCCTCCCCTACGAGCAGTACTTC. Residues: CASSADSLPYEQYF.

Notes on this clone: The junction departs from germline at one end; a sequencing error may be responsible. This sample also contains other DNA sequences that code for the same CDR3. Here the CDR3 reads CASSTGDGYTF. The CDR3, as DNA: TGTGCCAGCAGTACAGGGGATGGTTACACCTTC. The chain has TRBV6-6 and TRBJ1-2, with TRBD1 matching over 7 bases. The CDR3 is 11 amino acids. Germline V gene sequence: CDR1 MNHNY, CDR2 SVGAGI (reference sequence).

Only one count was recorded for this clone. The genes are TRBV5-1 and TRBJ2-3; D might be TRBD2 (7 bases). The germline V gene has CDR1 SGHRS and CDR2 YFSETQ. The V end lost 2 bases, the J end lost 3 bases, and 16 bases lay between the germline ends. The CDR3 covers 16 residues. The CDR3 bases are TGCGCCAGCAGCTTCTATTGGGGGGGACAAACAGATACGCAGTATTTT. Amino acids: CASSFYWGGQTDTQYF.

The chain has TRBV7-9 and TRBJ1-4; 9 bases map to TRBD1. Trimming cost V 11 bases and J 3 bases; bases outside gene matches: 7. Germline V gene data show CDR1 as SEHNR and CDR2 as FQNEAQ (reference sequence). The CDR3 is 14 residues long. The CDR3 DNA reads TGTGCCGCTAAGCGGACAGGGGCTAATGAAAAACTGTTTTTT. This codes for CAAKRTGANEKLFF.

The chain recombines TRBV5-1 with TRBJ2-5; D gene unclear. Germline lookup yields CDR1 SGHRS and CDR2 YFSETQ. The CDR3 runs to 13 residues. V shed 2 bases and J shed 1 base, with 6 bases lying between them. The CDR3 sequence is CASSFDTQETQYF. CDR3 bases: TGCGCCAGCAGCTTCGACACCCAAGAGACCCAGTACTTC.

The chain is built from TRBV6-5 and TRBJ2-7; 12 positions match TRBD2. Germline trimming cut 6 bases from V and 6 bases from J; bases unmatched to any gene: 9. Germline V lookup: CDR1 MNHEY, CDR2 SVGAGI. This CDR3 region has 15 residues. CDR3 coding DNA: TGTGCCAGCAGACCGACTAGCGGGAGTGTTACCGAGCAGTACTTC. As protein: CASRPTSGSVTEQYF.

The chain joins TRBV18 to TRBJ2-1; TRBD2 agrees at 9 bases. Trimming at V came to 2 bases and at J to 5 bases, leaving 4 bases not matched to a gene. There are 15 residues in the CDR3. Per the germline V gene, CDR1 is KGHSH and CDR2 is LQKENI. The chain's CDR3 is CASSPWGTSNNEQFF. CDR3 in DNA: TGTGCCAGCTCACCATGGGGGACTAGCAACAATGAGCAGTTCTTC.